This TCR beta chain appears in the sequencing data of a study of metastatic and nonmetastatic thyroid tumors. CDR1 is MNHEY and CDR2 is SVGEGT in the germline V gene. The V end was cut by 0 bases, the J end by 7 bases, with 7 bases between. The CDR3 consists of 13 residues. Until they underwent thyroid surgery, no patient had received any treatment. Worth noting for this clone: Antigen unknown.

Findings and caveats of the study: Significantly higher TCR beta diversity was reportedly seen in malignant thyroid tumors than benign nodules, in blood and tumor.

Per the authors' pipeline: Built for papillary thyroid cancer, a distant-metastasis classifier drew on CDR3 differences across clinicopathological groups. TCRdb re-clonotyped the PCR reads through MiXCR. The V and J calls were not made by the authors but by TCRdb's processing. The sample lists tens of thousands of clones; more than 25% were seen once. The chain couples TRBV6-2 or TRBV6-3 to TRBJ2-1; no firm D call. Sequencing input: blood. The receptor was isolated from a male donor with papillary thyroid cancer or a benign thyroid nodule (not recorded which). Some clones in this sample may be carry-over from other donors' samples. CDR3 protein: CASSYSNGNEQFF. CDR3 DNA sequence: TGTGCCAGCAGTTACTCGAATGGAAATGAGCAGTTCTTC.